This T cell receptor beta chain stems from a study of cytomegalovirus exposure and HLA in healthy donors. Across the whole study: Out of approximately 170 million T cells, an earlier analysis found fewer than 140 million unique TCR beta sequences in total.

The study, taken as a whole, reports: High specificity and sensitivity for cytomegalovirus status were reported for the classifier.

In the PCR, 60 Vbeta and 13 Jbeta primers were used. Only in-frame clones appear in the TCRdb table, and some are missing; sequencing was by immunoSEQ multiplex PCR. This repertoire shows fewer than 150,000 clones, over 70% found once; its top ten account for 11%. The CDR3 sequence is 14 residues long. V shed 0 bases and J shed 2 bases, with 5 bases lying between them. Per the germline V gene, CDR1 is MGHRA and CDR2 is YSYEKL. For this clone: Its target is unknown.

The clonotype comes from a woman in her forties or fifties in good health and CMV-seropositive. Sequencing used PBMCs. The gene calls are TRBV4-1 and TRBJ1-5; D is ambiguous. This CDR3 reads CASSQEEGNQPQHF. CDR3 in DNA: TGCGCCAGCAGCCAAGAAGAGGGCAATCAGCCCCAGCATTTT.